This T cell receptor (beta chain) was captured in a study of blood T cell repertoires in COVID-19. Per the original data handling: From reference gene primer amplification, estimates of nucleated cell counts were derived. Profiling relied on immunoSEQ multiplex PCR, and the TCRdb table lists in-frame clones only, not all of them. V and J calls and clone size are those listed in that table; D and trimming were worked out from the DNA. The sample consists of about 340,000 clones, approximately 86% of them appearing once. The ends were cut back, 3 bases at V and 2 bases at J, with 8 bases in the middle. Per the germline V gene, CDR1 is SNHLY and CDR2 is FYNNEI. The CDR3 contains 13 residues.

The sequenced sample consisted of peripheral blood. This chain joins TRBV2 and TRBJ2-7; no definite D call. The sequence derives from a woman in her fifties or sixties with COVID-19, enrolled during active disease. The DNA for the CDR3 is TGTGCCAGCAGTGATGTTAACACCTACGAGCAGTACTTC. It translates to CASSDVNTYEQYF.